What follows are 13 T cell receptor beta chains derived from one specimen sequenced in a study of T cells after yellow fever vaccination. TCRdb itself ran the 5' RACE reads through MiXCR, one entry per CDR3 protein. The sample lists over 65,000 distinct CDR3 sequences; approximately 12% were seen once. This material consisted of CD8+ T cells not binding an NS4B(214-222) dextramer, sorted from PBMCs, taken more than 20 days after the first yellow fever vaccination. These receptors were taken from a man younger than 30 who received the YFV17D yellow fever vaccine.

This clonotype was counted a few times. The J gene is TRBJ2-7, the V gene TRBV28, with TRBD1 identical over 7 bases. This CDR3 spans 14 amino acids. J lost 7 bases, V lost 2 bases, and 8 bases had no gene match. The germline V gene has CDR1 MDHEN and CDR2 SYDVKM. CDR3 sequence: CASSLRQGLQEQYV. CDR3 sequence (DNA): TGTGCCAGCAGTTTAAGACAGGGTTTGCAAGAGCAGTACGTC.

The gene calls are TRBV5-5 and TRBJ2-7, with a weak D call TRBD1 (6 bases). Germline loops: CDR1 SGHKS, CDR2 YYEKEE (reference sequence). The CDR3 spans 13 residues. Trimming pared 0 bases from V and 4 bases from J, leaving 8 bases between. The CDR3 sequence: CASSLDREYEQYV. The CDR3 DNA sequence: TGTGCCAGCAGCTTGGACAGGGAATACGAGCAGTACGTC.

The genes are TRBV27 and TRBJ2-7; D remains unclear. Germline V gene data show CDR1 as MNHEY and CDR2 as SMNVEV (reference sequence). The CDR3 has 14 amino acids. Deletions cut 5 bases from V and 0 bases from J, with 11 bases between. The CDR3 protein is CASSQIGDSYEQYF. The CDR3 DNA is TGTGCCAGCAGTCAGATAGGCGACTCCTACGAGCAGTACTTC.

V is TRBV11-2 and J is TRBJ2-3; possibly TRBD1 or TRBD2 for D (5 bases each). There are 13 residues in the CDR3. The germline V and J ends were trimmed by 6 bases and 2 bases, with 9 bases remaining between them. Germline V gives CDR1 SGHAT, CDR2 FQNNGV. CDR3 sequence (DNA): TGTGCCAGCAGATTGGGGGACACAGATACGCAGTATTTT. Residues: CASRLGDTDTQYF. The full variable domain, rest sourced from reference TRBV11-2 and TRBJ2-3, is EAGVAQSPRYKIIEKRQSVAFWCNPISGHATLYWYQQILGQGPKLLIQFQNNGVVDDSQLPKDRFSAERLKGVDSTLKIQPAKLEDSAVYLCASRLGDTDTQYFGPGTRLTVL.

The V and J genes are TRBV15 and TRBJ1-2; D unclear. Trimming left V 0 bases short and J 6 bases short, with 11 bases between. Per germline, CDR1 LNHNV and CDR2 YYDKDF (reference sequence). The CDR3 runs to 14 residues. The CDR3 region is CATSREGVGNGYTF. The CDR3 nucleotides read TGTGCCACCAGCAGAGAAGGTGTGGGTAATGGCTACACCTTC.

This clonotype was picked up a small number of times. This rearrangement joins TRBV19 to TRBJ2-2; no reliable D call. This CDR3 region has 13 residues. Looked up from germline, CDR1 is LNHDA and CDR2 is SQIVND (reference sequence). V was pared by 3 bases and J by 6 bases, with 8 bases between. The CDR3 region is CASSMRPAGELFF. DNA for the CDR3: TGTGCCAGTAGTATGCGTCCGGCCGGGGAGCTGTTTTTT.

This clonotype was seen a few times. The chain couples TRBV7-9 to TRBJ2-7; 10 bases fit TRBD1. Trimming took 7 bases from V and 2 from J; bases not matched to a gene: 5. The CDR3 loop spans 14 amino acids. The germline V gene encodes CDR1 SEHNR and CDR2 FQNEAQ (reference sequence). The CDR3 is CASNPGQGPYEQYF. Here the CDR3 DNA reads TGTGCCAGCAACCCGGGACAGGGGCCCTACGAGCAGTACTTC.

This clonotype was recorded a few times. The chain uses TRBV20-1 and TRBJ1-1; 9 nucleotides match TRBD1. The ends lost 5 bases at V and 7 bases at J; junction bases unmatched: 11. The CDR3 totals 14 residues. Germline CDR1 and CDR2: DFQATT and SNEGSKA (reference sequence). This CDR3 reads CSAFDRDRAYEAFF. The CDR3 DNA sequence: TGCAGTGCTTTTGACCGGGACAGGGCCTATGAAGCTTTCTTT.

This clonotype was seen a few times. The chain has TRBV12-3 or TRBV12-4 and TRBJ2-1, with 8 bases aligning to TRBD1. This CDR3 contains 16 residues. The V and J ends lost 0 bases and 2 bases, in that order; junction bases with no gene match: 3. The CDR3: CASSLAGQVPYNEQFF. The DNA of the CDR3 is TGTGCCAGCAGTTTAGCGGGACAGGTGCCCTACAATGAGCAGTTCTTC.

A few counts support this clonotype. J is TRBJ2-2 and V is TRBV29-1; D call uncertain. Germline V gene sequence: CDR1 SQVTM, CDR2 ANQGSEA. V lost 5 bases and J lost 0, with 4 bases in between. The CDR3 has 12 amino acids. The CDR3 reads CSVHSNTGELFF. The DNA for the CDR3 is TGCAGCGTTCATTCGAACACCGGGGAGCTGTTTTTT.

There are a few counts of this clonotype. The genes are TRBV7-2 and TRBJ2-1; tentatively, D is TRBD1 or TRBD2 (7 bases each). Germline V gene lookup returns CDR1 SGHTA and CDR2 FQGNSA. This CDR3 spans 15 amino acids. V was shortened by 5 bases and J by 10 bases, with 21 bases between the two germline ends. CDR3 nucleotide sequence: TGTGCCAGCAGCAAAGCAGGGGGGGGGCGAGCCGAGCAGTTCTTC. It yields the protein CASSKAGGGRAEQFF.

By share, this clonotype counts as medium-sized. This chain links TRBV28 with TRBJ1-2; D remains unclear. This CDR3 contains 15 residues. Germline loops: CDR1 MDHEN, CDR2 SYDVKM. Trimming took 3 bases from V and 8 from J, leaving 19 bases between them. This CDR3 reads CASSLIPGPSGGYTF. CDR3 nucleotides: TGTGCCAGCAGTTTGATCCCCGGTCCGAGTGGCGGCTACACCTTC.

The V gene is TRBV4-3, the J gene TRBJ2-1; TRBD2 matches 9 bases. The germline V gene encodes CDR1 LGHNA and CDR2 YSLEER. This CDR3 has 16 residues. The junction had 4 bases not matched to a gene; V was cut back by 0 bases and J by 4 bases. CDR3 sequence: CASSQDSAGGYNEQFF. Written as DNA, the CDR3 is TGCGCCAGCAGCCAAGATTCCGCGGGGGGGTACAATGAGCAGTTCTTC.